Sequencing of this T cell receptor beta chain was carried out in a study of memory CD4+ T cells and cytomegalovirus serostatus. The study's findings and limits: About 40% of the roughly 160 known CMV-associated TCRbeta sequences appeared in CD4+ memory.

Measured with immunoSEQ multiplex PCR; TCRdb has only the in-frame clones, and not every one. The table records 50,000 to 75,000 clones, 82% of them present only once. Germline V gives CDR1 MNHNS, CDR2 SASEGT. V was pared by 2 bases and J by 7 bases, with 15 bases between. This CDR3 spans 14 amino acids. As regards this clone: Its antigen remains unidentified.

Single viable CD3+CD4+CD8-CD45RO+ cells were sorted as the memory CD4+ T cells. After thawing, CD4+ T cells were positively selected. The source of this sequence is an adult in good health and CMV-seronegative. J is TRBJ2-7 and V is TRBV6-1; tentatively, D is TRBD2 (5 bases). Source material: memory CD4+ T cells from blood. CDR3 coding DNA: TGTGCCAGCAGTGAACCCCCGGGGAGTCGAGAGCAGTACTTC. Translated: CASSEPPGSREQYF.